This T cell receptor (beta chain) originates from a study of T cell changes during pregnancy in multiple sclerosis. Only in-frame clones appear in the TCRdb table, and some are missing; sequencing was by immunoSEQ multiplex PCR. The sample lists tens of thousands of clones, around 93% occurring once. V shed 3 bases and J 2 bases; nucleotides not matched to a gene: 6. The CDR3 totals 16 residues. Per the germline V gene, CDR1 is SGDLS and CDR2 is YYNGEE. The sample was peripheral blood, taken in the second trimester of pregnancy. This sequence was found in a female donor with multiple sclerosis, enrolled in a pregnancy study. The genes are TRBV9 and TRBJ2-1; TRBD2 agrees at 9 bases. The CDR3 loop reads CASSADSGSPYNEQFF. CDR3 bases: TGTGCCAGCAGCGCAGATAGCGGGAGCCCCTACAATGAGCAGTTCTTC.